This T cell receptor (beta chain) emerged from a study of CD8 T cells in Susac syndrome. A word on this clonotype: Its antigen is undetermined.

The RNA input was about 0.5 to 1 ug, and it was reverse transcribed with random hexamers. immunoSEQ multiplex PCR amplified TCR beta CDR3 across 54 Vbeta, 13 Jbeta. TCRdb independently ran MiXCR on the immunoSEQ multiplex PCR reads; one entry per CDR3 protein. This sample has around 270,000 distinct CDR3 sequences; 89% occur once, and the top ten carry around 0.18%. The study sequenced TCR beta in blood CD8+ and CD4+ T cells. In contrast to the negatively isolated CD8+ and CD4+ T cells, TEMRA cells were FACS-enriched. The study, taken as a whole, reports: Acknowledgment was made by the study that its TCR sequencing and HLA analysis involved a relatively small number of individuals.

Germline V gene data show CDR1 as SGHTA and CDR2 as FQGNSA. V lost 0 bases, J lost 8 bases, and 7 bases lay in between. CDR3 length equals 12 residues. The source of this sequence is a human donor with multiple sclerosis. The specimen sequenced was CD8+ T cells from PBMCs. The chain recombines TRBV7-2 with TRBJ1-1; D gene ambiguous. This chain's CDR3 is CASSLAPWEAFF. The CDR3, as DNA: TGTGCCAGCAGCTTAGCACCCTGGGAAGCTTTCTTT.